The rows below give T cell receptor beta chains drawn from one sample of a study of blood T cell repertoires in COVID-19. TCRdb keeps only in-frame clones here, not all; method: immunoSEQ multiplex PCR. The repertoire consists of approximately 220,000 clones, with roughly nine tenths occurring once and the leading ten covering under 4%. Input material: PBMCs or T cells enriched from blood (not recorded which). Receptors originate from a woman aged 18-29 years in a cohort exposed to, infected with or recovered from COVID-19 (not recorded which). Both conserved end residues are part of each CDR3. The order of the fields is J gene, V gene, clone size, D gene, CDR3 protein, CDR3 DNA. A D gene is named only where the DNA matches it firmly. Size is omitted from some rows. Given values are once, few, many or a class for expanded clones.

J: TRBJ2-1
V: TRBV14
size: NA
D: NA
CDR3: CASSQGAGAYNEQFF
DNA: TGTGCCAGCAGCCAAGGTGCCGGAGCCTACAATGAGCAGTTCTTC

J: TRBJ1-2
V: TRBV7-9
size: NA
D: NA
CDR3: CASRRGGGVGGYTF
DNA: TGTGCCAGCCGTCGCGGTGGGGGGGTAGGAGGCTACACCTTC

J: TRBJ2-5
V: TRBV27
size: NA
D: TRBD2
CDR3: CASSDRLAGQETQYF
DNA: TGTGCCAGCAGTGACCGTCTAGCGGGCCAAGAGACCCAGTACTTC

J: TRBJ1-2
V: TRBV11-2
size: NA
D: NA
CDR3: CASSPDESRGYTF
DNA: TGTGCCAGCAGCCCCGATGAATCCCGGGGCTACACCTTC

J: TRBJ1-2
V: TRBV4-1
size: NA
D: NA
CDR3: CASSPRRLLTIYGYTF
DNA: TGCGCCAGCAGCCCAAGAAGACTTCTCACGATTTATGGCTACACCTTC

J: TRBJ2-2
V: TRBV5-5
size: NA
D: NA
CDR3: CASSLGTTDTGELFF
DNA: TGTGCCAGCAGCTTGGGGACTACCGACACCGGGGAGCTGTTTTTT

J: TRBJ1-2
V: TRBV11-3
size: once
D: NA
CDR3: CASSAVGGFYGYTF
DNA: TGTGCCAGCAGCGCCGTAGGGGGATTTTATGGCTACACCTTC

J: TRBJ2-7
V: TRBV5-1
size: NA
D: NA
CDR3: CASSLAGVAEQYF
DNA: TGCGCCAGCAGCTTGGCGGGAGTGGCCGAGCAGTACTTC

J: TRBJ2-7
V: TRBV7-9
size: NA
D: NA
CDR3: CASGALSYEQYF
DNA: TGTGCCAGCGGGGCACTGTCCTACGAGCAGTACTTC

J: TRBJ2-7
V: TRBV9
size: NA
D: NA
CDR3: CASSAGLVIDSYEQYF
DNA: TGTGCCAGCAGCGCAGGTCTGGTTATCGATTCGTACGAGCAGTACTTC

J: TRBJ2-1
V: TRBV7-3
size: NA
D: TRBD2
CDR3: CASSRTSGYHNEQFF
DNA: TGTGCCAGCAGTCGGACTAGCGGATACCACAATGAGCAGTTCTTC

J: TRBJ2-1
V: TRBV10-3
size: NA
D: NA
CDR3: CAISPTELTLTYNEQFF
DNA: TGTGCCATCAGCCCCACAGAACTTACGCTGACCTACAATGAGCAGTTCTTC

J: TRBJ2-1
V: TRBV21-1
size: NA
D: NA
CDR3: CASSKGGFLAGAHNEQFF
DNA: TGTGCCAGCAGCAAAGGAGGCTTCCTAGCGGGGGCACACAATGAGCAGTTCTTC

J: TRBJ1-6
V: TRBV18
size: few
D: TRBD1
CDR3: CASSPGTGKSPLHF
DNA: TGTGCCAGCTCACCAGGGACAGGGAAATCACCCCTCCACTTT

J: TRBJ1-5
V: TRBV28
size: NA
D: NA
CDR3: CASSAPQGWGQPQHF
DNA: TGTGCCAGCAGTGCCCCCCAGGGTTGGGGTCAGCCCCAGCATTTT

J: TRBJ1-6
V: TRBV7-8
size: NA
D: NA
CDR3: CASSLRRVNSPLHF
DNA: TGTGCCAGCAGCTTAAGGCGGGTTAATTCACCCCTCCACTTT

J: TRBJ2-7
V: TRBV7-2
size: NA
D: TRBD1
CDR3: CASSLDRDRGRLEQYF
DNA: TGTGCCAGCAGCTTAGACCGGGACAGGGGCCGCCTGGAGCAGTACTTC

J: TRBJ2-5
V: TRBV2
size: few
D: NA
CDR3: CASSSGETQYF
DNA: TGTGCCAGCAGTTCAGGGGAGACCCAGTACTTC

J: TRBJ2-1
V: TRBV5-8
size: NA
D: TRBD2
CDR3: CASSTGLAGDNEQFF
DNA: TGTGCCAGCAGCACCGGACTAGCGGGAGACAATGAGCAGTTCTTC

J: TRBJ2-7
V: TRBV6-5
size: NA
D: TRBD1
CDR3: CASSYSNRGTGNEQYF
DNA: TGTGCCAGCAGTTACTCGAACAGGGGAACGGGAAACGAGCAGTACTTC

J: TRBJ2-3
V: TRBV30
size: NA
D: NA
CDR3: CAWSVLDTQYF
DNA: TGTGCCTGGAGTGTACTAGATACGCAGTATTTT

J: TRBJ2-1
V: TRBV7-9
size: NA
D: TRBD1
CDR3: CASSPDRGSGSYNEQFF
DNA: TGTGCCAGCAGCCCGGACAGGGGCAGTGGGTCCTACAATGAGCAGTTCTTC

J: TRBJ2-5
V: TRBV5-1
size: NA
D: TRBD1
CDR3: CASDPLTGAGETQYF
DNA: TGCGCCAGCGATCCCTTGACAGGGGCGGGGGAGACCCAGTACTTC

J: TRBJ2-2
V: TRBV5-4
size: NA
D: TRBD1
CDR3: CASSSRDRPTGELFF
DNA: TGTGCCAGCAGCTCGAGGGACAGACCCACCGGGGAGCTGTTTTTT

J: TRBJ2-2
V: TRBV19
size: NA
D: NA
CDR3: CASSPSGPGELFF
DNA: TGTGCCAGTAGTCCCAGCGGGCCCGGGGAGCTGTTTTTT

J: TRBJ2-7
V: TRBV7-9
size: NA
D: TRBD1
CDR3: CASSPTPGQGGSYEQYF
DNA: TGTGCCAGCAGCCCAACTCCGGGACAGGGGGGATCCTACGAGCAGTACTTC

J: TRBJ1-1
V: TRBV27
size: NA
D: TRBD1
CDR3: CASSLTGMGGTEAFF
DNA: TGTGCCAGCAGTTTGACAGGGATGGGGGGTACTGAAGCTTTCTTT

J: TRBJ1-2
V: TRBV4-1
size: NA
D: TRBD1
CDR3: CASSPTRQGYGYTF
DNA: TGCGCCAGCAGCCCTACTCGACAGGGCTATGGCTACACCTTC

J: TRBJ2-1
V: TRBV29-1
size: few
D: TRBD2
CDR3: CSVETSGSWQFF
DNA: TGCAGCGTTGAAACTAGCGGGAGCTGGCAGTTCTTC

J: TRBJ2-1
V: TRBV30
size: once
D: TRBD2
CDR3: CAWNRGLAGGNEQFF
DNA: TGTGCCTGGAATCGAGGACTAGCGGGAGGAAATGAGCAGTTCTTC

J: TRBJ1-2
V: TRBV4-2
size: NA
D: NA
CDR3: CASSQDTGQGGYTF
DNA: TGTGCCAGCAGCCAAGATACAGGGCAAGGCGGCTACACCTTC

J: TRBJ1-1
V: TRBV25-1
size: NA
D: TRBD1
CDR3: CASSEGDRAFDKTEAFF
DNA: TGTGCCAGCAGTGAAGGGGACAGGGCTTTTGATAAGACTGAAGCTTTCTTT

J: TRBJ2-1
V: TRBV10-1
size: NA
D: TRBD2
CDR3: CASSEERGGINEQFF
DNA: TGCGCCAGCAGTGAGGAGCGGGGGGGGATCAATGAGCAGTTCTTC

J: TRBJ2-1
V: TRBV11-2
size: NA
D: TRBD1
CDR3: CASSSTGPEYNEQFF
DNA: TGTGCCAGCAGCTCGACAGGGCCCGAATACAATGAGCAGTTCTTC

J: TRBJ1-6
V: TRBV11-3
size: NA
D: NA
CDR3: CASSLPGSPLHF
DNA: TGTGCCAGCAGCTTACCAGGTTCACCCCTCCACTTT

J: TRBJ2-2
V: TRBV10-1
size: NA
D: NA
CDR3: CASSLTNTGELFF
DNA: TGCGCCAGCAGTTTAACGAACACCGGGGAGCTGTTTTTT

J: TRBJ1-2
V: TRBV28
size: NA
D: NA
CDR3: CASSLGVGGYGYTF
DNA: TGTGCCAGCAGTTTGGGGGTAGGGGGCTATGGCTACACCTTC

J: TRBJ2-5
V: TRBV9
size: NA
D: NA
CDR3: CASSVAQGKETQYF
DNA: TGTGCCAGCAGCGTAGCTCAGGGCAAAGAGACCCAGTACTTC

J: TRBJ2-7
V: TRBV11-3
size: NA
D: NA
CDR3: CASSLGQGGSYEQYF
DNA: TGTGCCAGCAGCTTGGGGCAGGGAGGTTCCTACGAGCAGTACTTC

J: TRBJ2-5
V: TRBV19
size: NA
D: NA
CDR3: CASSLWAAETQYF
DNA: TGTGCCAGTAGTCTATGGGCAGCAGAGACCCAGTACTTC

J: TRBJ2-7
V: TRBV5-1
size: NA
D: TRBD1
CDR3: CASSSDRGAEQYF
DNA: TGCGCCAGCAGCTCGGACAGGGGTGCCGAGCAGTACTTC

J: TRBJ2-7
V: TRBV28
size: NA
D: NA
CDR3: CASSLIGSRRGYEQYF
DNA: TGTGCCAGCAGTTTGATCGGTTCGCGTAGAGGCTACGAGCAGTACTTC

J: TRBJ2-2
V: TRBV28
size: NA
D: NA
CDR3: CASIPPERRNTGELFF
DNA: TGTGCCAGCATACCCCCGGAGCGGCGGAACACCGGGGAGCTGTTTTTT

J: TRBJ2-3
V: TRBV18
size: NA
D: NA
CDR3: CASSPLEASSSTDTQYF
DNA: TGTGCCAGCTCACCACTCGAGGCCAGTTCTAGCACAGATACGCAGTATTTT

J: TRBJ1-2
V: TRBV4-1
size: NA
D: NA
CDR3: CASSSLGGNYGYTF
DNA: TGCGCCAGCAGCTCCCTTGGGGGCAACTATGGCTACACCTTC

J: TRBJ2-2
V: TRBV7-7
size: NA
D: TRBD1
CDR3: CASSLEPLGQGHTGELFF
DNA: TGTGCTAGCAGCTTAGAACCCCTGGGACAGGGCCACACCGGGGAGCTGTTTTTT

J: TRBJ2-1
V: TRBV7-6
size: NA
D: TRBD2
CDR3: CASSFGRGADNEQFF
DNA: TGTGCCAGCAGCTTTGGGCGGGGGGCGGACAATGAGCAGTTCTTC